The T cell receptor (beta chain) described here comes from a study of low-dose radiotherapy and immunotherapy resistance in tumors. The wider study: Cohort 1 was treated with 0.5 Gy per fraction at 2-week intervals, amounting to 6.5 Gy overall. Aspirin 300 mg was given orally each day for four cycles from cycle 1 day 1.

cDNA synthesis used a TRAV/TRBV-specific primer set for both chains. A roughly 22-cycle PCR with a constant-region primer and V-primer adapter amplified TCRs. MiXCR, applied by TCRdb to the reads, yields one record per CDR3 protein. The data show roughly 38,000 distinct CDR3 sequences, with about a fifth seen just once and under 9.5% held by the top ten. This clonotype was detected a few times. A far larger clone is one nucleotide away, so this likely arose from a read error. The time point is: after trial treatment. Treatment indicated: LDRT plus nivolumab, ipilimumab, low-dose cyclophosphamide and aspirin (RACIN trial). Eligibility criteria specified advanced solid malignancies devoid of tumor-infiltrating lymphocytes. Per the germline V gene, CDR1 is SGHTA and CDR2 is FQGNSA. The CDR3 runs 14 residues.

The receptor was derived from a female donor with ovarian cancer. The source material was PBMCs, sampled after low-dose radiotherapy plus immunotherapy. This chain connects TRBV7-2 to TRBJ1-5, with TRBD1 matching over 7 bases. In DNA form, the CDR3 reads TGTGCCAGCAGCGCCGAGGGGGCTCTGAGGCCCCGGCATTTT. Translation gives CASSAEGALRPRHF.